Described below is a single T cell receptor (beta chain) sequence and its context. The entry originates in a study of blood T cell repertoires in COVID-19. Turning to the study itself: Sites in the United States, Italy and Spain provided acute and convalescent COVID-19 samples. T cells, B-cell-depleted T cells, or PBMCs supplied cDNA or gDNA.

Germline CDR1 and CDR2: SGHVS and FQNEAQ. The CDR3 contains 13 residues. The V end lost 1 base, the J end lost 7 bases, and 8 bases lay between the germline ends. Original data processing: Reference gene primer amplification yielded estimated nucleated cell counts. Measured with immunoSEQ multiplex PCR; TCRdb has only the in-frame clones, and not every one. V, J and clone size are those of that table, while D and trimming were read from the DNA. The table lists roughly 230,000 clones, approximately 88% of them singletons, with around 26% in the top ten. The receptor was isolated from a man aged 35 to 55 with acute or convalescent COVID-19. This chain connects TRBV7-8 to TRBJ1-5; no definite D call. Sequenced: peripheral blood. The CDR3 DNA reads TGTGCCAGCAGCTTAGTTGGGAGGCAGCCCCAGCATTTT. It yields the protein CASSLVGRQPQHF.